The present TCR beta chain was sequenced within a study of cytomegalovirus exposure and HLA in healthy donors. Study at large: In a later analysis, the 110 or so validation repertoires were reported to have used the same platform as the 600 to 700 first-cohort repertoires. Whole-study findings and limits: Researchers reported that a few CMV-associated chains were confirmed in vitro as CMV antigen-specific. Diagnosis of cytomegalovirus status made by the classifier reportedly showed high specificity and sensitivity.

Here immunoSEQ multiplex PCR was the method, and the copy in TCRdb shows in-frame clones only, minus some. The sample includes 150,000 to 200,000 clones, about 88% of them seen just once. Note on this clone: Its antigen is unknown.

The CDR3 covers 13 residues. Trimming stripped 5 bases from V and 7 bases from J, with 14 bases between. Germline values: CDR1 SNHLY, CDR2 FYNNEI. The validation cohort, a group of some 120 subjects, included the donors and was separate from the roughly 620-subject first cohort. J is TRBJ1-2 and V is TRBV2; D is unclear. Input material: PBMCs. The TCR originated in a man aged 18-30 years in good health and CMV-seronegative. CDR3 sequence: CASSPGFSTGYTF. The CDR3 DNA sequence: TGTGCCAGCAGTCCGGGGTTCTCCACTGGCTACACCTTC.